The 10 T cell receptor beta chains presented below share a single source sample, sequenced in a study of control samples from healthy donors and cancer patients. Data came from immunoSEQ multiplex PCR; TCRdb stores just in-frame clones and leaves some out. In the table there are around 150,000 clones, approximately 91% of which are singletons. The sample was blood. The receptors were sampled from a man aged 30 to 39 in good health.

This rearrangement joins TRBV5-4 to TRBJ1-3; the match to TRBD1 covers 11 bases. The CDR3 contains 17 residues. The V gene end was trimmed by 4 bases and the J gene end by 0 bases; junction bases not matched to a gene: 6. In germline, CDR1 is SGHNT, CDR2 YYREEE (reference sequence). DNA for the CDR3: TGTGCCAGCAGCATGGGACAGGGGGGGCTCTCTGGAAACACCATATATTTT. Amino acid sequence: CASSMGQGGLSGNTIYF.

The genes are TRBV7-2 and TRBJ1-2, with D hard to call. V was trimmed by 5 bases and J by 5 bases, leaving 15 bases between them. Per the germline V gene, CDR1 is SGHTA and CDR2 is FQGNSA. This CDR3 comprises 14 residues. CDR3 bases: TGTGCCAGCAGCCTCTGGAGGGTTGGGTATGGCTACACCTTC. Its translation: CASSLWRVGYGYTF.

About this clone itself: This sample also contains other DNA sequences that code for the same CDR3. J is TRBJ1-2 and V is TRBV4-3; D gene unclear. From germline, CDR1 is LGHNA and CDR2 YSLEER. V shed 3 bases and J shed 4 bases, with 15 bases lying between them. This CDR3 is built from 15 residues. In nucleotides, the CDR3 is TGCGCCAGCAGCCAGTCTGTTCAGGCGGCCTATGGCTACACCTTC. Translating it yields CASSQSVQAAYGYTF.

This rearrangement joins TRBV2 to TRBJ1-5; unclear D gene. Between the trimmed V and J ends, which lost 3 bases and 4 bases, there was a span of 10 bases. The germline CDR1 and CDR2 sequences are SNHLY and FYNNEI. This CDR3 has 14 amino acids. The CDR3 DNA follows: TGTGCCAGCAGTGATGTAGGTGGGAATCAGCCCCAGCATTTT. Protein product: CASSDVGGNQPQHF.

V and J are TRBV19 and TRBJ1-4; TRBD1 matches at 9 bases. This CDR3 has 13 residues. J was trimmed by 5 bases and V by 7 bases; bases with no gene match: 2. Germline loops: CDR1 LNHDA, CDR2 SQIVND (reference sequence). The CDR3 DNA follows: TGTGCCAGTACCGGGACAGGGAATGAAAAACTGTTTTTT. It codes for CASTGTGNEKLFF.

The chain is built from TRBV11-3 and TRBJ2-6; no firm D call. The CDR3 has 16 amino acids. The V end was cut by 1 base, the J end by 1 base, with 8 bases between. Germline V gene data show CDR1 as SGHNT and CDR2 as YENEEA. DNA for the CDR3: TGTGCCAGCAGCTTAGGGCTGGGGTCTGGGGCCAACGTCCTGACTTTC. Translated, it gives CASSLGLGSGANVLTF.

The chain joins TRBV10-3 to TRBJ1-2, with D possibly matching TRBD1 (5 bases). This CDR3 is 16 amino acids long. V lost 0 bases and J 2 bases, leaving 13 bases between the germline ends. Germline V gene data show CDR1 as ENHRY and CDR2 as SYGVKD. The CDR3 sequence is CAISESGRGTNYGYTF. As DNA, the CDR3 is TGTGCCATCAGTGAGTCGGGGAGGGGCACAAACTATGGCTACACCTTC.

Here the CDR3 DNA reads TGTGCCAGTAGGGACGGACGGAACAATCAGCCCCAGCATTTT. Translating it yields CASRDGRNNQPQHF. J is TRBJ1-5 and V is TRBV19; D not certain. V was pared by 6 bases and J by 3 bases, with 12 bases between. The germline gives CDR1 LNHDA, CDR2 SQIVND (reference sequence). This CDR3 is 14 amino acids long. Full variable domain (missing parts from reference TRBV19 and TRBJ1-5): DGGITQSPKYLFRKEGQNVTLSCEQNLNHDAMYWYRQDPGQGLRLIYYSQIVNDFQKGDIAEGYSVSREKKESFPLTVTSAQKNPTAFYLCASRDGRNNQPQHFGDGTRLSIL.

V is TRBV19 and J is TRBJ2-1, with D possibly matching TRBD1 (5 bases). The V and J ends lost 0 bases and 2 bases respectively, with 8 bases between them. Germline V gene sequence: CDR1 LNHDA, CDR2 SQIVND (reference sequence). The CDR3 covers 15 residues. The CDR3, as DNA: TGTGCCAGTAGTATAGACAGGGCTGCCTACAATGAGCAGTTCTTC. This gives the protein CASSIDRAAYNEQFF.

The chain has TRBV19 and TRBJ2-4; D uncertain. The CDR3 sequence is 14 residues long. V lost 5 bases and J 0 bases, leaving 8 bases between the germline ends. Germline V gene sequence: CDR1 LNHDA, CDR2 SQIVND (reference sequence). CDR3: CASSPELAKNIQYF. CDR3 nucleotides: TGTGCCAGTAGTCCAGAACTAGCCAAAAACATTCAGTACTTC.